The present T cell receptor beta chain was sequenced within a study of vaccination effects on CD4 cells after COVID-19. Expansion with viral peptide pools was applied to antigen-specific CD4+ T cells by the ViraFEST assay prior to sequencing. Having been cultured for about ten days, the cells underwent CD4+ T cell isolation. None of these healthy vaccinees had been infected with SARS-CoV-2 before vaccination. TCRdb's copy holds only in-frame clones and misses some; the assay was immunoSEQ multiplex PCR. Of roughly 67,000 clones in the sample, about 79% are singletons; the top ten hold 10% to 13%. Germline CDR1 is SGHAT and CDR2 is FQNNGV. V lost 5 bases and J lost 2; bases outside the gene matches: 5. The CDR3 contains 14 residues. Comments on this clone: No antigen is known for it.

This clonotype was obtained from a human donor who received a COVID-19 vaccine. Sequenced material: CD4+ T cells from PBMCs cultured with SARS-CoV-2 spike peptides, taken before COVID-19 vaccination. The chain carries TRBV11-2 and TRBJ1-1; TRBD1 matches at 7 bases. CDR3 sequence: CASSLGTVNTEAFF. The CDR3 bases are TGTGCCAGCAGCCTCGGGACAGTCAACACTGAAGCTTTCTTT. Combining the CDR3 with reference TRBV11-2 and TRBJ1-1 gives the whole variable domain EAGVAQSPRYKIIEKRQSVAFWCNPISGHATLYWYQQILGQGPKLLIQFQNNGVVDDSQLPKDRFSAERLKGVDSTLKIQPAKLEDSAVYLCASSLGTVNTEAFFGQGTRLTVV.